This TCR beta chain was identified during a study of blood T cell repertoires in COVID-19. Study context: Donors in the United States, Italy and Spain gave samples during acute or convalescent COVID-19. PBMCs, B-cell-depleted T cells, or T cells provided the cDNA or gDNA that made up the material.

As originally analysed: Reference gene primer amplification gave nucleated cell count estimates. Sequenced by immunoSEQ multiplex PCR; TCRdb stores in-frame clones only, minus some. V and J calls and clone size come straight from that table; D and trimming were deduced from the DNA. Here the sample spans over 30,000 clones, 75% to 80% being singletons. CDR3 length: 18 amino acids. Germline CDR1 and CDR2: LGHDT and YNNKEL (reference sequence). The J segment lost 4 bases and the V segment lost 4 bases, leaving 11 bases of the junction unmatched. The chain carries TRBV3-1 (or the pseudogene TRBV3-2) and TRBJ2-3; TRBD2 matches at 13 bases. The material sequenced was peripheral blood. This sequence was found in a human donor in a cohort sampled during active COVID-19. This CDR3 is CASSRGDTSGGAADTQYF. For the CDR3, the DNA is TGTGCCAGCAGCCGTGGAGACACTAGCGGGGGGGCGGCAGATACGCAGTATTTT.